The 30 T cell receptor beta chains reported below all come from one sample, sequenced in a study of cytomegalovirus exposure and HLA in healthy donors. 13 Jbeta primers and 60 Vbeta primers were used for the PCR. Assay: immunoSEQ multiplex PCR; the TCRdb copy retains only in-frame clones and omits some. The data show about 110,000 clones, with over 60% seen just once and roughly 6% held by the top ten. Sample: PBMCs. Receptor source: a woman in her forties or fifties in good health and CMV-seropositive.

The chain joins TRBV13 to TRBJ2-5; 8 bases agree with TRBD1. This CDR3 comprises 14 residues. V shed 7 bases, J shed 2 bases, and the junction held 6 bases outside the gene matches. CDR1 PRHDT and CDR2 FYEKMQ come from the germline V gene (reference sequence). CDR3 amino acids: CASTSRTGQETQYF. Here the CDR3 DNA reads TGTGCCAGCACGTCTCGGACAGGGCAAGAGACCCAGTACTTC.

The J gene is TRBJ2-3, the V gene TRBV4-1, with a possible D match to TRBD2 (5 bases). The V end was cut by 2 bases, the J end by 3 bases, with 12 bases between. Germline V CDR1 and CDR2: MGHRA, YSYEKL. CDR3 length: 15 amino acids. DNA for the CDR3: TGCGCCAGCAGCCAAATCGGGGAGAGAACAGATACGCAGTATTTT. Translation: CASSQIGERTDTQYF.

The DNA for the CDR3 is TGTGCCAGCAGCTTAGAAGCGTACCTCTCTGGAAACACCATATATTTT. It codes for CASSLEAYLSGNTIYF. The chain uses TRBV7-6 and TRBJ1-3; unclear D gene. V was trimmed by 1 base and J by 0 bases, leaving 10 bases between them. The CDR3 runs to 16 residues. The V gene's germline CDR1 is SGHVS and CDR2 FNYEAQ. Drawing the rest from reference TRBV7-6 and TRBJ1-3, the complete variable domain is GAGVSQSPRYKVTKRGQDVALRCDPISGHVSLYWYRQALGQGPEFLTYFNYEAQQDKSGLPNDRFSAERPEGSISTLTIQRTEQRDSAMYRCASSLEAYLSGNTIYFGEGSWLTVV.

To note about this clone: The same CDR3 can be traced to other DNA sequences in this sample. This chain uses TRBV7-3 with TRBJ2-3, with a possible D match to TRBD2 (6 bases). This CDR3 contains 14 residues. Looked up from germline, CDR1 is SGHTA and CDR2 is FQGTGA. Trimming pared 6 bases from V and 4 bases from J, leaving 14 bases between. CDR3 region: CASSLLAGSDTQYF. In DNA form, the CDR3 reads TGTGCCAGCAGTTTATTGGCGGGATCAGATACGCAGTATTTT.

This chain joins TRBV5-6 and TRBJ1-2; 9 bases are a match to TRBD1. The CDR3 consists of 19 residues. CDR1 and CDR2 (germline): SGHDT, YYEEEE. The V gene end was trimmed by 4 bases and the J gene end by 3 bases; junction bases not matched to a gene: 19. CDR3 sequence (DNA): TGTGCCAGCAGCCGCCCCTCCGGGACAGGGAAAGAGGAGGACTATGGCTACACCTTC. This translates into CASSRPSGTGKEEDYGYTF.

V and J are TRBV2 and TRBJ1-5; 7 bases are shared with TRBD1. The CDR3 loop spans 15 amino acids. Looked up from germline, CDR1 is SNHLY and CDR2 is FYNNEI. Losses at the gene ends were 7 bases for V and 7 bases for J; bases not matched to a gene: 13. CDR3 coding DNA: TGTGCCAGCAACGGCGGGACAGATAGTAACCAGCCCCAGCATTTT. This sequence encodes CASNGGTDSNQPQHF. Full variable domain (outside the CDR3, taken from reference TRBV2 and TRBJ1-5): EPEVTQTPSHQVTQMGQEVILRCVPISNHLYFYWYRQILGQKVEFLVSFYNNEISEKSEIFDDQFSVERPDGSNFTLKIRSTKLEDSAMYFCASNGGTDSNQPQHFGDGTRLSIL.

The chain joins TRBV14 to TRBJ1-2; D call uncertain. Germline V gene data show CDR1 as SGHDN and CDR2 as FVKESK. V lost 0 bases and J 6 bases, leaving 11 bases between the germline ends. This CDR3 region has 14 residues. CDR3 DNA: TGTGCCAGCAGCCAAGAGCGGTTATGGCATGGCTACACCTTC. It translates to CASSQERLWHGYTF. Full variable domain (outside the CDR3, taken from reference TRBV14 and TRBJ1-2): EAGVTQFPSHSVIEKGQTVTLRCDPISGHDNLYWYRRVMGKEIKFLLHFVKESKQDESGMPNNRFLAERTGGTYSTLKVQPAELEDSGVYFCASSQERLWHGYTFGSGTRLTVV.

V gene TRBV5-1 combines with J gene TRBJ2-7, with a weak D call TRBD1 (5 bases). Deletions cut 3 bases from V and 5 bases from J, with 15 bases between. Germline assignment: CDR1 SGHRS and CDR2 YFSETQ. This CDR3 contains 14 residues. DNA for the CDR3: TGCGCCAGCAGCTACTACTCCTCAGGGAACGAGCAGTACTTC. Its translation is CASSYYSSGNEQYF.

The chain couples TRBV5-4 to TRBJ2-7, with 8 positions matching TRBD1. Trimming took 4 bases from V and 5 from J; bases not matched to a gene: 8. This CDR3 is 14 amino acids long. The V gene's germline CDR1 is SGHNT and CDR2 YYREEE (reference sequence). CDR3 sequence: CASSARTGWDEQYF. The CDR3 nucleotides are TGTGCCAGCAGCGCCAGGACAGGGTGGGACGAGCAGTACTTC.

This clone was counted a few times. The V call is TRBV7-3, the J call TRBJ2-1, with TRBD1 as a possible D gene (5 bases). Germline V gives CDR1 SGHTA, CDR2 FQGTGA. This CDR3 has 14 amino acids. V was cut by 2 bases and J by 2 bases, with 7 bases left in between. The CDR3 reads CASSLSDTYNEQFF. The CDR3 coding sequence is TGTGCCAGCAGCTTATCGGACACCTACAATGAGCAGTTCTTC.

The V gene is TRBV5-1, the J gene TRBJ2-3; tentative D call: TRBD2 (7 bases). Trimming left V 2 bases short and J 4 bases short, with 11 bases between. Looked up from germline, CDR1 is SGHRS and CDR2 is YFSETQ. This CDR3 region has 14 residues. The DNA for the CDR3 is TGCGCCAGCAGCTTCTCGGGGGGCGCAGATACGCAGTATTTT. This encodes CASSFSGGADTQYF.

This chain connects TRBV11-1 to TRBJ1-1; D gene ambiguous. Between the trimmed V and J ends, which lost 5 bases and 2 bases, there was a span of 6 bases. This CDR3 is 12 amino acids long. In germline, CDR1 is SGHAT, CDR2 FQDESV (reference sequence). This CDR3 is CASSLFNTEAFF. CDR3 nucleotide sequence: TGTGCCAGCAGCCTTTTTAACACTGAAGCTTTCTTT.

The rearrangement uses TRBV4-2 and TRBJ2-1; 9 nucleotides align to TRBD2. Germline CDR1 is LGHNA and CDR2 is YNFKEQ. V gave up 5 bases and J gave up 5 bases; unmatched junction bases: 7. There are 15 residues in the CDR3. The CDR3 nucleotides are TGTGCCAGCAGCTTACGACTAGCGGCCAACAATGAGCAGTTCTTC. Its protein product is CASSLRLAANNEQFF.

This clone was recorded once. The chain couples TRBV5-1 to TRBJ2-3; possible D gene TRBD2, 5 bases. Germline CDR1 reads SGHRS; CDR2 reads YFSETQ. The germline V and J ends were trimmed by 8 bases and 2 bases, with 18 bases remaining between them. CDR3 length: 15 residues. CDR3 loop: CASWNSPGVTDTQYF. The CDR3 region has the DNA TGCGCCAGTTGGAACTCCCCCGGGGTCACAGATACGCAGTATTTT. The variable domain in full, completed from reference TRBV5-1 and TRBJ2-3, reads KAGVTQTPRYLIKTRGQQVTLSCSPISGHRSVSWYQQTPGQGLQFLFEYFSETQRNKGNFPGRFSGRQFSNSRSEMNVSTLELGDSALYLCASWNSPGVTDTQYFGPGTRLTVL.

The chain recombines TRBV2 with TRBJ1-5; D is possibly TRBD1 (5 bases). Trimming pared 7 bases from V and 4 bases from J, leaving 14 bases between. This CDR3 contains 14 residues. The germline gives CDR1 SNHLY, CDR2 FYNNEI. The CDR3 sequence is CASNVRAGNQPQHF. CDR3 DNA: TGTGCCAGCAACGTCAGGGCGGGAAATCAGCCCCAGCATTTT.

CDR3 sequence (DNA): TGCGCCAGCAGCACGCGACCAGCCAGGGACGAGCAGTACTTC. It yields the protein CASSTRPARDEQYF. The J gene is TRBJ2-7, the V gene TRBV5-1; D possibly corresponds to TRBD1 (5 bases). The germline V gene has CDR1 SGHRS and CDR2 YFSETQ. This CDR3 has 14 residues. V lost 4 bases to trimming and J lost 5 bases, with 16 bases between them.

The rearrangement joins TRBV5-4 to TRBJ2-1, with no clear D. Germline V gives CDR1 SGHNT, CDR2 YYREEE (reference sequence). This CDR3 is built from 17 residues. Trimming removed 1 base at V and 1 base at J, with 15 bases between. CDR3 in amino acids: CASSLLVTPRSYNEQFF. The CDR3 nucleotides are TGTGCCAGCAGCTTGTTGGTTACCCCCAGGTCCTACAATGAGCAGTTCTTC.

The CDR3 DNA follows: TGTGCCAGCAGTTTCGGCGACAGGGGGCTAAAGCAGTACTTC. Encoded protein: CASSFGDRGLKQYF. V and J are TRBV28 and TRBJ2-7; 10 bases match TRBD1. The CDR3 is 14 residues long. The germline V gene has CDR1 MDHEN and CDR2 SYDVKM. J lost 8 bases, V lost 3 bases, and 7 bases had no gene match. The variable domain in full, with the rest retrieved from reference TRBV28 and TRBJ2-7, is DVKVTQSSRYLVKRTGEKVFLECVQDMDHENMFWYRQDPGLGLRLIYFSYDVKMKEKGDIPEGYSVSREKKERFSLILESASTNQTSMYLCASSFGDRGLKQYFGPGTRLTVT.

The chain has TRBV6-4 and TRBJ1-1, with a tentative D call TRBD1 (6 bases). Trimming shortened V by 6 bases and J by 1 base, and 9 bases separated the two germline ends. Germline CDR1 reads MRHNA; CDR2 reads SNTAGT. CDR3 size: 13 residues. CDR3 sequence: CASRPTGNTEAFF. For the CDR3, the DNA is TGTGCCAGCAGGCCGACAGGGAACACTGAAGCTTTCTTT.

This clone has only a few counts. Written as DNA, the CDR3 is TGCGCCAGCAGCTTGGGACTAGGAGGGGGCATAACAGATACGCAGTATTTT. Residues: CASSLGLGGGITDTQYF. The V call is TRBV5-1, the J call TRBJ2-3, with D perhaps matching TRBD1 (7 bases). This CDR3 is built from 17 residues. Trimming left V 0 bases short and J 3 bases short, with 17 bases between. Germline assignment: CDR1 SGHRS and CDR2 YFSETQ.

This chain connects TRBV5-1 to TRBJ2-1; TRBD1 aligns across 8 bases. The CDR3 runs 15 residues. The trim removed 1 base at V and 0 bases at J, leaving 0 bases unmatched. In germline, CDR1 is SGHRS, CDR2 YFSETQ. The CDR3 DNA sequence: TGCGCCAGCAGCTTGACAGGGGGCTCCTACAATGAGCAGTTCTTC. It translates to CASSLTGGSYNEQFF.

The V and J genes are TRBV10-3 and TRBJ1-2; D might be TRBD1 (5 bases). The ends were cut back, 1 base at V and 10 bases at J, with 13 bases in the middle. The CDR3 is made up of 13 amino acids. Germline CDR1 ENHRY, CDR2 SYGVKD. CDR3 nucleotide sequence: TGTGCCATCAGTGAGTTTCTACAGGACCTCTACACCTTC. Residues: CAISEFLQDLYTF.

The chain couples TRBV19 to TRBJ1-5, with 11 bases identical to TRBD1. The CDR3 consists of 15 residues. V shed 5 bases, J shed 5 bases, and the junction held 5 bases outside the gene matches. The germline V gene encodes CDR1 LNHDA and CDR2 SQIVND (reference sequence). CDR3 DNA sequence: TGTGCCAGTAGTTTGGACAGGGGGCGAGATCAGCCCCAGCATTTT. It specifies CASSLDRGRDQPQHF. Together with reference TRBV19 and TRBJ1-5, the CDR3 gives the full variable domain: DGGITQSPKYLFRKEGQNVTLSCEQNLNHDAMYWYRQDPGQGLRLIYYSQIVNDFQKGDIAEGYSVSREKKESFPLTVTSAQKNPTAFYLCASSLDRGRDQPQHFGDGTRLSIL.

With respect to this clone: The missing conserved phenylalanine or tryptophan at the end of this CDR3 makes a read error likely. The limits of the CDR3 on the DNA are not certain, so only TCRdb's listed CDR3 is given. CDR3 protein: CASSQSRDRHSA. The chain joins TRBV27 to TRBJ1-4; TRBD1 is the table's D call, not checked against the DNA. 12 amino acids form the CDR3, both terminal residues included. CDR1 is MNHEY and CDR2 is SMNVEV in the germline V gene (reference sequence).

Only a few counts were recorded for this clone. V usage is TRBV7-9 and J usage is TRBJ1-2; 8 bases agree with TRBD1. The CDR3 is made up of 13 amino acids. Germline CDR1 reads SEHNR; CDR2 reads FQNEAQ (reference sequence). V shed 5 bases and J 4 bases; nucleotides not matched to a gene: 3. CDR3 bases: TGTGCCAGCAGCCCCGGGACAGGCTATGGCTACACCTTC. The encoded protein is CASSPGTGYGYTF.

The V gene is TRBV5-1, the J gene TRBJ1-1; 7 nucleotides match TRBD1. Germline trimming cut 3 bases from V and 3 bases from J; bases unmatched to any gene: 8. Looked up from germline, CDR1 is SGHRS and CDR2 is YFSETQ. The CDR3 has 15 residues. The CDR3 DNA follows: TGCGCCAGCAGCTGGGGGGCAGGGGGTCACACTGAAGCTTTCTTT. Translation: CASSWGAGGHTEAFF. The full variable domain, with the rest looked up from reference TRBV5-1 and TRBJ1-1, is KAGVTQTPRYLIKTRGQQVTLSCSPISGHRSVSWYQQTPGQGLQFLFEYFSETQRNKGNFPGRFSGRQFSNSRSEMNVSTLELGDSALYLCASSWGAGGHTEAFFGQGTRLTVV.

The CDR3 DNA reads TGTGCCAGCAGTTTTTCGACAGGGGGGGAGCAGTACTTC. It is translated as CASSFSTGGEQYF. The V gene is TRBV27, the J gene TRBJ2-5; 9 nucleotides line up with TRBD1. The ends lost 3 bases at V and 11 bases at J; junction bases unmatched: 7. Germline V CDR1 and CDR2: MNHEY, SMNVEV (reference sequence). CDR3 length equals 13 residues.

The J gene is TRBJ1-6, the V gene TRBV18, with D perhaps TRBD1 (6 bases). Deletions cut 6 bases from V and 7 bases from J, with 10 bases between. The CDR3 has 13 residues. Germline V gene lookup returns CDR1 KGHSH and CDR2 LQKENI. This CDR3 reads CASSQGKNSPLHF. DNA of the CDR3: TGTGCCAGCTCCCAGGGGAAGAATTCACCCCTCCACTTT. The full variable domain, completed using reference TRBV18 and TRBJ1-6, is NAGVMQNPRHLVRRRGQEARLRCSPMKGHSHVYWYRQLPEEGLKFMVYLQKENIIDESGMPKERFSAEFPKEGPSILRIQQVVRGDSAAYFCASSQGKNSPLHFGNGTRLTVT.

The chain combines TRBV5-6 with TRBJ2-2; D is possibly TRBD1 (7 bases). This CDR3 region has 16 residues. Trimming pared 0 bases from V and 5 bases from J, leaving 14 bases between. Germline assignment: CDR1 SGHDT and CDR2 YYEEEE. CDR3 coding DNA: TGTGCCAGCAGCTTGGGGCTGGCAGGGGGGACCGGGGAGCTGTTTTTT. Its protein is CASSLGLAGGTGELFF.

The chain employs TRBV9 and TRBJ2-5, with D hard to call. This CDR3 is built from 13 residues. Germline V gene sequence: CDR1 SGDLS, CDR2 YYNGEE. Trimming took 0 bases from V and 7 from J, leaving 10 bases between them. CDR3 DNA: TGTGCCAGCAGCGTAGTCGTTCTAGGGACCCAGTACTTC. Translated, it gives CASSVVVLGTQYF. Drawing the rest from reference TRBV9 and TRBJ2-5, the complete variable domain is DSGVTQTPKHLITATGQRVTLRCSPRSGDLSVYWYQQSLDQGLQFLIQYYNGEERAKGNILERFSAQQFPDLHSELNLSSLELGDSALYFCASSVVVLGTQYFGPGTRLLVL.